This T cell receptor beta chain was obtained from a study of shared clonotypes between healthy human individuals. The assay was run at deep level. Original data processing: There were no quality scores in the junction-only immunoSEQ sequences, so filtering differed. Clones were read by immunoSEQ multiplex PCR, and TCRdb kept only the in-frame ones, dropping some. From that table come the V and J calls and clone size; the DNA was used to work out D and trimming. The table shows roughly 2,000,000 clones, with 93% occurring only once. This CDR3 region has 16 residues. The germline V and J ends were trimmed by 1 base and 8 bases, with 20 bases remaining between them. Germline V gene lookup returns CDR1 LGHNT and CDR2 FRNRAP. CD8 cells regarded as naive lacked CD45RO, were positively chosen for CCR7, and omitted terminally differentiated effector memory CD45RA+ cells. Healthy adults negative for HIV, lacking recent acute infections or vaccinations, served as donors.

This TCR was recovered from a man between 18 and 29 years old in good health. Some clones in this sample may be carry-over from other donors' samples. The chain uses TRBV12-5 and TRBJ1-2; perhaps TRBD1 as D (5 bases). The sequenced sample consisted of naive CD8+ T cells from PBMCs. CDR3 bases: TGTGCTAGTGGTTTGGGTCGTTCAGGGACGGTCGTGGGCTACACCTTC. As protein: CASGLGRSGTVVGYTF. Looking up the rest from reference TRBV12-5 and TRBJ1-2 gives the full variable domain: DARVTQTPRHKVTEMGQEVTMRCQPILGHNTVFWYRQTMMQGLELLAYFRNRAPLDDSGMPKDRFSAEMPDATLATLKIQPSEPRDSAVYFCASGLGRSGTVVGYTFGSGTRLTVV.